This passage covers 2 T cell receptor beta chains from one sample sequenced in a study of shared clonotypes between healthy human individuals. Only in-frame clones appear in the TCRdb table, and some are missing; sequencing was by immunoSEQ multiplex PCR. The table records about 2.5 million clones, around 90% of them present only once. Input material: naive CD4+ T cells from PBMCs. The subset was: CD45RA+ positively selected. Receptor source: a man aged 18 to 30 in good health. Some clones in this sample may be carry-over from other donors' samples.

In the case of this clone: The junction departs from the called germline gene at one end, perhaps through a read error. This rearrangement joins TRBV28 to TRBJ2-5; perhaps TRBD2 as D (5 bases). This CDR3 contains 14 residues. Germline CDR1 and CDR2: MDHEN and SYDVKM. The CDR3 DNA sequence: TGTGCCAGCAGTTTACGAGGGTTTCCACGTCCTAGGCACTTC. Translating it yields CASSLRGFPRPRHF.

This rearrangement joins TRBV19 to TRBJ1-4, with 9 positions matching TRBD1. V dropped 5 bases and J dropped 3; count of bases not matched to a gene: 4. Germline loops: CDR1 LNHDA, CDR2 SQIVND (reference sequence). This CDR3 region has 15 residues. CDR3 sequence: CASSDRGTSNEKLFF. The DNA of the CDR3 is TGTGCCAGTAGTGACAGGGGGACATCTAATGAAAAACTGTTTTTT. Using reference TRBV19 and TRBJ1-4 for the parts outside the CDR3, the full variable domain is DGGITQSPKYLFRKEGQNVTLSCEQNLNHDAMYWYRQDPGQGLRLIYYSQIVNDFQKGDIAEGYSVSREKKESFPLTVTSAQKNPTAFYLCASSDRGTSNEKLFFGSGTQLSVL.